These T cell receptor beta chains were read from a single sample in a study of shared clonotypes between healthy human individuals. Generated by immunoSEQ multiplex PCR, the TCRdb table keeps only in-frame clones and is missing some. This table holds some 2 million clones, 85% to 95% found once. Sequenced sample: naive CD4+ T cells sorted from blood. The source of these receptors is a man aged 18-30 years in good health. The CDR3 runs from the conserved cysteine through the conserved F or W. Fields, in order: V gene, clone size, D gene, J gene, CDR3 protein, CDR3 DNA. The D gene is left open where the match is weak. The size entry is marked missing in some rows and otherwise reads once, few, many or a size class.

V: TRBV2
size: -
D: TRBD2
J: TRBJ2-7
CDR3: CASSEGTSGTYEQYF
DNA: TGTGCCAGCAGTGAAGGGACTAGCGGAACTTACGAGCAGTACTTC

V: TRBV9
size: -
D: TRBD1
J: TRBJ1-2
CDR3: CASSVQGGFNYGYTF
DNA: TGTGCCAGCAGCGTTCAGGGGGGATTTAACTATGGCTACACCTTC

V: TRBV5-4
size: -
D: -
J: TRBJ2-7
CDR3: CASSLRSGYEQYF
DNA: TGTGCCAGCAGCTTAAGGTCAGGCTACGAGCAGTACTTC

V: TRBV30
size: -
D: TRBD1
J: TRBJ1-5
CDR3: CAWGQGADQPQHF
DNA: TGTGCCTGGGGACAGGGGGCTGATCAGCCCCAGCATTTT

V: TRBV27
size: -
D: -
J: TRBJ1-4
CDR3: CASRLQGGGEKLFF
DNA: TGTGCCAGCAGACTACAGGGTGGGGGTGAAAAACTGTTTTTT

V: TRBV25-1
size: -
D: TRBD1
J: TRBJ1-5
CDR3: CASRGQGNQPQHF
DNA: TGTGCCAGCAGGGGACAGGGAAACCAGCCCCAGCATTTT

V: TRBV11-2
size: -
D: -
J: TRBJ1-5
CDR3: CASSFSGHQPQHF
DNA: TGTGCCAGCAGCTTCTCTGGTCATCAGCCCCAGCATTTT

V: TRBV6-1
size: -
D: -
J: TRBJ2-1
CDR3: CASSEQTGSAYNEQFF
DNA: TGTGCCAGCAGTGAGCAAACAGGGAGTGCCTACAATGAGCAGTTCTTC

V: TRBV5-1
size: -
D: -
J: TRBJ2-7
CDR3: CASSLALGFSEQYF
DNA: TGCGCCAGCAGCTTGGCGCTCGGGTTCTCCGAGCAGTACTTC

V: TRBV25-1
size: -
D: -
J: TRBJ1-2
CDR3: CASSGSPGNYGYTF
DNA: TGTGCCAGCAGTGGAAGCCCAGGGAACTATGGCTACACCTTC

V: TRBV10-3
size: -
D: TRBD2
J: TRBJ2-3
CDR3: CASTTSGVGDTQYF
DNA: TGTGCCTCAACGACTAGCGGGGTTGGAGATACGCAGTACTTT

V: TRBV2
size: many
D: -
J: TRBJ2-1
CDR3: CASRILGEQFF
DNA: TGTGCCAGCAGAATACTGGGTGAGCAGTTCTTC

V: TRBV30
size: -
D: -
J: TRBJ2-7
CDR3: CAWSGPDSLGTYEQYF
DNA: TGTGCCTGGAGTGGTCCCGATAGCTTAGGAACCTACGAGCAGTACTTC

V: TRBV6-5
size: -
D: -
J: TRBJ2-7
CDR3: CASSSTPYEQYF
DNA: TGTGCCAGCAGTTCGACTCCCTACGAGCAGTACTTC

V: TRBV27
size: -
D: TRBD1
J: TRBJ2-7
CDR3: CASRKPGQGADEQYF
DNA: TGTGCCAGCAGGAAGCCGGGACAGGGGGCCGACGAGCAGTACTTC

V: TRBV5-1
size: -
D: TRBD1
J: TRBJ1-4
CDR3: CASSPGTANNEKLFF
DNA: TGCGCCAGCAGCCCTGGGACAGCCAATAATGAAAAACTGTTTTTT

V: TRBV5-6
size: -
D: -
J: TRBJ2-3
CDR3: CASSLGLITDTQYF
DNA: TGTGCCAGCAGCTTGGGCCTAATTACAGATACGCAGTATTTT

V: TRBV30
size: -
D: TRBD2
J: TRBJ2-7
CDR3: CAWSRTSVYEQYF
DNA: TGTGCCTGGAGTAGGACTAGCGTCTACGAGCAGTACTTC

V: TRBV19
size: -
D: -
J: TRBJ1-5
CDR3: CATSSVGANQPQHF
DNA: TGTGCCACCAGTTCGGTAGGGGCCAATCAGCCCCAGCATTTT

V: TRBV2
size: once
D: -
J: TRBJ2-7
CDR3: CASSVGTRYEQYF
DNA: TGTGCCAGCAGTGTTGGGACTCGCTACGAGCAGTACTTC

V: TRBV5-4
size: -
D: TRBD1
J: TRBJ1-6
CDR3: CASSRGGDQNSPLHF
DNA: TGTGCCAGCAGCAGAGGGGGCGATCAGAATTCACCCCTCCACTTT

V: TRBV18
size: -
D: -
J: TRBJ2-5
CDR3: CASSHKEGAQYF
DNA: TGTGCCAGCTCACACAAAGAGGGGGCCCAGTACTTC

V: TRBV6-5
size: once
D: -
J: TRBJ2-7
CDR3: CASRGTISSYEQYF
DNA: TGTGCCAGCAGGGGGACGATCAGCTCCTACGAGCAGTACTTC

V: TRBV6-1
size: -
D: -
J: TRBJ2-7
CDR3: CASTRTDFSYEQYF
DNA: TGTGCCAGCACCAGAACCGATTTCAGCTACGAGCAGTACTTC

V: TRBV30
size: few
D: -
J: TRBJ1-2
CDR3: CAWSEVGYTF
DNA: TGTGCCTGGAGTGAAGTCGGCTACACCTTC

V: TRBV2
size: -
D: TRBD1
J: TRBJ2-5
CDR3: CATPRTGQETQYF
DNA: TGTGCCACCCCTCGGACAGGCCAAGAGACCCAGTACTTC

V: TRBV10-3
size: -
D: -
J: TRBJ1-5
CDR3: CAISEGREDNQPQHF
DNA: TGTGCCATCAGTGAAGGCAGGGAGGACAATCAGCCCCAGCATTTT

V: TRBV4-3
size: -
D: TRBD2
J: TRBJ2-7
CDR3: CASSQDRARGAYEQYF
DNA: TGCGCCAGCAGCCAAGATCGGGCGCGGGGGGCCTACGAGCAGTACTTC

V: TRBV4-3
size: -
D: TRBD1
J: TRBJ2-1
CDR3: CASSRQPGQSYNEQFF
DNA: TGCGCCAGCAGCCGCCAACCGGGACAGTCCTACAATGAGCAGTTCTTC

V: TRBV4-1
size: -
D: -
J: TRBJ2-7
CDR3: CASSRTGQAYEQYF
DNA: TGCGCCAGCAGCCGAACGGGGCAGGCATACGAGCAGTACTTC

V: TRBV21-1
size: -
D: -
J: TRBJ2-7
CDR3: CASSKDVREAYYEQYF
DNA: TGTGCCAGCAGCAAAGACGTCAGGGAGGCCTACTACGAGCAGTACTTC

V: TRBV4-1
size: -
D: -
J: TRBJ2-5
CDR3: CASSQGAARQETQYF
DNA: TGCGCCAGCAGCCAAGGGGCAGCTCGACAAGAGACCCAGTACTTC

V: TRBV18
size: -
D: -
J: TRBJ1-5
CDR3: CASSLADANQPQHF
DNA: TGTGCCAGCTCACTAGCTGACGCCAATCAGCCCCAGCATTTT

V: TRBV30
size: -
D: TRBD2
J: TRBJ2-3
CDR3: CAWSQGLAGGGDTQYF
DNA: TGTGCCTGGAGTCAGGGACTAGCGGGAGGGGGAGATACGCAGTATTTT

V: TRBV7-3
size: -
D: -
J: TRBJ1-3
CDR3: CASSFRQGNTIYF
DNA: TGTGCCAGCAGCTTTCGGCAGGGTAACACCATATATTTT

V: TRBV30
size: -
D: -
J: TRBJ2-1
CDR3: CAWSPVRVSVYNEQFF
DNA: TGTGCCTGGAGCCCGGTACGGGTTAGCGTCTACAATGAGCAGTTCTTC

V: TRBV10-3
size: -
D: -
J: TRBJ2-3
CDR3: CAISEPPPADTQYF
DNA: TGTGCCATCAGTGAGCCTCCACCTGCGGATACGCAGTATTTT

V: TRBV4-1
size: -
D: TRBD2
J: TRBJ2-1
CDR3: CASSQESGGAYNEQFF
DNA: TGCGCCAGCAGCCAAGAGAGCGGGGGGGCCTACAATGAGCAGTTCTTC

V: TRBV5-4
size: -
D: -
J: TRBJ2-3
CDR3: CASSFGGNTDTQYF
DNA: TGTGCCAGCAGCTTCGGAGGGAACACAGATACGCAGTATTTT

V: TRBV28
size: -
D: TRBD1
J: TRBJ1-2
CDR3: CASSSWTGWGYTF
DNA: TGTGCCAGCAGTTCCTGGACAGGGTGGGGCTACACCTTC

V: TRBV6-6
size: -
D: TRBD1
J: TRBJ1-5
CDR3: CASSSRTGAGNQPQHF
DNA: TGTGCCAGCAGTTCCCGGACAGGGGCAGGCAATCAGCCCCAGCATTTT

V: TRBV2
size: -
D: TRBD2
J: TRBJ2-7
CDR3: CASRLLAGQYF
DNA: TGTGCCAGCAGGCTCCTAGCGGGTCAGTACTTC

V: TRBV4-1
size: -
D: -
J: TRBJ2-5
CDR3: CASSQGVLGIGETQYF
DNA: TGCGCCAGCAGCCAAGGGGTGTTGGGGATCGGAGAGACCCAGTACTTC

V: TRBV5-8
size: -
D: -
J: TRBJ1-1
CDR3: CASSLRGGTNTEAFF
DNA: TGTGCCAGCAGCTTGCGGGGGGGAACGAACACTGAAGCTTTCTTT

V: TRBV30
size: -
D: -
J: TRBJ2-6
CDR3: CAWSRRVSGANVLTF
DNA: TGTGCCTGGAGTCGGAGAGTCTCTGGGGCCAACGTCCTGACTTTC

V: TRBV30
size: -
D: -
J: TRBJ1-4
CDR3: CAWKGGTNEKLFF
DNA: TGTGCCTGGAAAGGGGGAACTAATGAAAAACTGTTTTTT

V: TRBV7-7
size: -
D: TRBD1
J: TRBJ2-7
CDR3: CASSLRTGSDEQYF
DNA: TGTGCTAGCAGCCTCCGGACAGGGTCCGACGAGCAGTACTTC

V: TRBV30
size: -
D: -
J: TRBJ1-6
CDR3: CAWSNLGGNSPLHF
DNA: TGTGCCTGGAGTAATCTAGGGGGGAATTCACCCCTCCACTTT